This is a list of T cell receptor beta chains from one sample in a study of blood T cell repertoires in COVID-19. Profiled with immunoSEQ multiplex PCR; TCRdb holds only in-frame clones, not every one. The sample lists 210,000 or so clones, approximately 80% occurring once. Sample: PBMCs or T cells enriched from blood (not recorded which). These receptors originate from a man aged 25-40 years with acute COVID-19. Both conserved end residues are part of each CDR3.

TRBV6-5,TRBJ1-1,CASIQGVSEAFF
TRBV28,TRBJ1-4,CASSPTEGATNEKLFF
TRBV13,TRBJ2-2,CASSLGPGSGELFF
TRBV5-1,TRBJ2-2,CASSAGPAKTGELFF
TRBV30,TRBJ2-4,CATTRLAKNIQYF
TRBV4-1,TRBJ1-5,CASSHSGTGNQPQHF
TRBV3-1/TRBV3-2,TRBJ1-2,CASSQTRTGGSYGYTF
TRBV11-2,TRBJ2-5,CASSPPPQEETQYF
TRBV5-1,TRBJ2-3,CASSPGRGPADTQYF
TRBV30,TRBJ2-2,CAWSVGQKNTGELFF
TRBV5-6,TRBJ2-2,CASSLGSGGELFF
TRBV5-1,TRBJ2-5,CASSLAPGGMRETQYF
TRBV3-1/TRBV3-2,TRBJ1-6,CASSQASGGYNSPLHF
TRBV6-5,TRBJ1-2,CASTRTGGYGYTF
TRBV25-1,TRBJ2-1,CASSGPRTGLSNEQFF
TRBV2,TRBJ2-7,CASSAVAGGPSAEQYF
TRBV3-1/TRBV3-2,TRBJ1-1,CASSQPLQGRTEAFF
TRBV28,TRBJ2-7,CASTPGRFSYEQYF
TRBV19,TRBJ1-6,CASTDGQGEAWSPLHF
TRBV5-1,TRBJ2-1,CASSLDMGLAVTRQFF
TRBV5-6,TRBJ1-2,CASSQGTVVWYGYTF
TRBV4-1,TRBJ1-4,CASSQGGSPGRYEKLFF
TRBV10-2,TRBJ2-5,CASSEWAGAQETQYF
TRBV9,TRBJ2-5,CASSVTGETQYF
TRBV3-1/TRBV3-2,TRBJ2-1,CASSQEVTSGGHYNEQFF
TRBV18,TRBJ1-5,CASSPGTGDPNQPQHF
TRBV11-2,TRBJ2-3,CASSLATGDTDTQYF
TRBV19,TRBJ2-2,CASSIGVTGELFF
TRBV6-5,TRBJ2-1,CASRLINEQFF
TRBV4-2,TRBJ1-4,CASSLQRTGDEKLFF
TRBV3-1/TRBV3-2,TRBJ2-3,CASSGRSADTQYF
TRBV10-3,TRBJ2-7,CAISEAPGSEQYF
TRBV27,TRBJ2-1,CASSLFLSPGLAGTYYNEQFF
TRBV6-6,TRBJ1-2,CASSFQGGYGYTF
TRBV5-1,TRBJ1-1,CASSLIQGGEAFF
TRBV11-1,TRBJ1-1,CASSDREGKAFF